The 18 T cell receptor beta chains listed next were all sequenced from one sample in a study of blood T cell repertoires in COVID-19. Method: immunoSEQ multiplex PCR; TCRdb's copy keeps in-frame clones and lacks some. The sample contains 95,000 to 150,000 clones, 74% of which appear only once. The sequenced sample consisted of peripheral blood. These receptor sequences come from a man in his sixties with acute or convalescent COVID-19.

This clone has only a few counts. J is TRBJ2-1 and V is TRBV7-2; 10 nucleotides match TRBD2. Per germline, CDR1 SGHTA and CDR2 FQGNSA. Trimming cost V 1 base and J 3 bases; bases outside gene matches: 9. CDR3 length: 18 residues. The chain's CDR3 is CASSLEPSGRRGYNEQFF. DNA of the CDR3: TGTGCCAGCAGCTTAGAGCCTAGCGGGAGAAGAGGCTACAATGAGCAGTTCTTC.

The chain uses TRBV27 and TRBJ1-4, with 8 bases identical to TRBD1. J gave up 3 bases and V 5 bases, and 5 bases lay outside the gene matches. Germline V gene sequence: CDR1 MNHEY, CDR2 SMNVEV (reference sequence). The CDR3 is 15 amino acids. CDR3 coding DNA: TGTGCCAGCAGTGCAAACAGGGGGTCTAATGAAAAACTGTTTTTT. This translates into CASSANRGSNEKLFF.

V and J are TRBV28 and TRBJ2-1; 7 bases align to TRBD1. This CDR3 contains 13 residues. Germline trimming cut 7 bases from V and 6 bases from J; bases unmatched to any gene: 6. Germline CDR1 and CDR2: MDHEN and SYDVKM. In DNA form, the CDR3 reads TGTGCCAGCATCGGACAGGATGGCAATGAGCAGTTCTTC. This translates into CASIGQDGNEQFF.

This clone was recorded only once. This sequence joins TRBV11-2 and TRBJ2-7, with D maybe TRBD2 (5 bases). The germline V gene encodes CDR1 SGHAT and CDR2 FQNNGV. CDR3 length equals 14 residues. Between the trimmed V and J ends, which lost 5 bases and 3 bases, there was a span of 14 bases. The CDR3 region is CASSQISGSYEQYF. The CDR3 nucleotides are TGTGCCAGCAGCCAAATAAGTGGGAGCTACGAGCAGTACTTC.

The chain recombines TRBV5-1 with TRBJ2-7; 10 bases map to TRBD2. The germline CDR1 and CDR2 sequences are SGHRS and YFSETQ. J gave up 1 base and V 5 bases, and 6 bases lay outside the gene matches. The CDR3 is 15 amino acids. CDR3 amino acids: CASRDLAGASYEQYF. For the CDR3, the DNA is TGCGCCAGCAGAGACCTAGCGGGGGCGTCCTACGAGCAGTACTTC.

This chain links TRBV6-6 with TRBJ2-3; 10 bases are shared with TRBD2. CDR1 and CDR2 from the germline V gene are MNHNY and SVGAGI (reference sequence). After removal of 2 bases from V and 1 base from J, the junction contained 3 bases not matched to a gene. The CDR3 length is 16 residues. CDR3 DNA: TGTGCCAGCAGTTACCAGCGGGGGGGAGGCACAGATACGCAGTATTTT. Its protein is CASSYQRGGGTDTQYF.

The chain is built from TRBV24-1 and TRBJ2-6, with D tentatively TRBD2 (6 bases). This CDR3 has 16 residues. Germline V gives CDR1 KGHDR, CDR2 SFDVKD. Trimming shortened V by 6 bases and J by 0 bases, and 11 bases separated the two germline ends. This CDR3 is CATSPRGSSGANVLTF. CDR3 sequence (DNA): TGTGCCACCAGTCCCCGGGGGTCCTCTGGGGCCAACGTCCTGACTTTC.

The CDR3 region has the DNA TGTGCCAGCAGCTCGGGACAGACCCTTGGAGGAAACACCATATATTTT. It translates to CASSSGQTLGGNTIYF. The genes are TRBV7-9 and TRBJ1-3, with 7 positions matching TRBD1. Germline CDR1 SEHNR, CDR2 FQNEAQ (reference sequence). The CDR3 consists of 16 residues. The junction had 10 bases not matched to a gene; V was cut back by 4 bases and J by 4 bases.

The chain has TRBV7-2 and TRBJ1-6; TRBD1 aligns across 8 bases. The ends lost 3 bases at V and 7 bases at J; junction bases unmatched: 5. CDR3 length: 15 residues. Germline-derived CDR1 and CDR2 are SGHTA and FQGNSA. DNA for the CDR3: TGTGCCAGCAGCTTCAGGACAGGGATGAATTCACCCCTCCACTTT. Translated: CASSFRTGMNSPLHF.

This clone has only a few counts. The chain has TRBV2 and TRBJ1-5; tentatively, D is TRBD1 (5 bases). The CDR3 runs to 13 residues. V dropped 3 bases and J dropped 9 bases, with 12 bases sitting between them. Germline assignment: CDR1 SNHLY and CDR2 FYNNEI. This chain's CDR3 is CASSEHRLGPQHF. The CDR3 coding sequence is TGTGCCAGCAGTGAGCACAGGCTAGGGCCCCAGCATTTT.

This chain connects TRBV10-1 to TRBJ2-3; no firm D call. The V gene lost 0 bases and the J gene lost 4 bases, with 11 bases spanning the gap. The CDR3 has 15 amino acids. Germline V CDR1 and CDR2: WNHNN, SYGVQD (reference sequence). The CDR3 spells CASSESGRAPDTQYF. The CDR3 DNA reads as TGCGCCAGCAGTGAGTCGGGCCGTGCCCCAGATACGCAGTATTTT.

The rearrangement joins TRBV7-2 to TRBJ1-2; 9 bases fit TRBD1. The CDR3 loop spans 15 amino acids. The junction had 7 bases not matched to a gene; V was cut back by 5 bases and J by 3 bases. Germline-derived CDR1 and CDR2 are SGHTA and FQGNSA. The CDR3 spells CASSLPRTGDYGYTF. DNA for the CDR3: TGTGCCAGCAGCCTCCCCCGGACAGGGGACTATGGCTACACCTTC. The full variable domain, its missing parts supplied by reference TRBV7-2 and TRBJ1-2, is GAGVSQSPSNKVTEKGKDVELRCDPISGHTALYWYRQSLGQGLEFLIYFQGNSAPDKSGLPSDRFSAERTGGSVSTLTIQRTQQEDSAVYLCASSLPRTGDYGYTFGSGTRLTVV.

This clone was observed a single time. V usage is TRBV6-1 and J usage is TRBJ1-1; D uncertain. CDR3 length: 14 residues. Germline V gene data show CDR1 as MNHNS and CDR2 as SASEGT. V was cut by 0 bases and J by 8 bases, with 13 bases left in between. The DNA for the CDR3 is TGTGCCAGCAGTGAAGCGCAGAGGGTTGCCGAAGCTTTCTTT. It specifies CASSEAQRVAEAFF.

This clone was counted a few times. The rearrangement uses TRBV7-9 and TRBJ2-3; 7 bases align to TRBD1. The length of the CDR3 is 15 residues. The germline V gene has CDR1 SEHNR and CDR2 FQNEAQ (reference sequence). V lost 5 bases, J lost 2 bases, and 7 bases stayed unmatched. The chain's CDR3 is CASSPQGLHTDTQYF. The CDR3 nucleotides read TGTGCCAGCAGCCCACAGGGGCTGCACACAGATACGCAGTATTTT.

The chain joins TRBV6-2 or TRBV6-3 to TRBJ1-1; a possible D gene is TRBD1 (6 bases). The germline V gene encodes CDR1 MNHEY and CDR2 SVGEGT. The CDR3 is 15 amino acids. V lost 0 bases, J lost 1 base, and 9 bases lay in between. CDR3 in DNA: TGTGCCAGCAGTTACTCGAGCAGGGGGAACACTGAAGCTTTCTTT. Its translation is CASSYSSRGNTEAFF.

This chain links TRBV24-1 with TRBJ1-1, with 7 bases that match TRBD1. The germline V gene has CDR1 KGHDR and CDR2 SFDVKD. There are 13 residues in the CDR3. Trimming at V came to 8 bases and at J to 1 base, leaving 3 bases not matched to a gene. The CDR3 coding sequence is TGTGCCACCAAGGACAGGACGAACACTGAAGCTTTCTTT. It specifies CATKDRTNTEAFF.

V gene TRBV14 combines with J gene TRBJ1-3; unclear D gene. Between the trimmed V and J ends, which lost 0 bases and 4 bases, there was a span of 10 bases. The germline CDR1 and CDR2 sequences are SGHDN and FVKESK. The length of the CDR3 is 15 residues. The CDR3 loop reads CASSQDQVYGNTIYF. CDR3 nucleotide sequence: TGTGCCAGCAGCCAAGATCAGGTGTACGGAAACACCATATATTTT.

This sequence joins TRBV4-1 and TRBJ1-5; 12 bases match TRBD1. Unmatched junction bases numbered 7, after V lost 1 base and J lost 6 bases. This CDR3 has 17 amino acids. CDR1 MGHRA and CDR2 YSYEKL come from the germline V gene. The CDR3 loop is CASSQGAGTGGSQPQHF. In DNA form, the CDR3 reads TGCGCCAGCAGCCAAGGGGCCGGGACAGGGGGCAGTCAGCCCCAGCATTTT.